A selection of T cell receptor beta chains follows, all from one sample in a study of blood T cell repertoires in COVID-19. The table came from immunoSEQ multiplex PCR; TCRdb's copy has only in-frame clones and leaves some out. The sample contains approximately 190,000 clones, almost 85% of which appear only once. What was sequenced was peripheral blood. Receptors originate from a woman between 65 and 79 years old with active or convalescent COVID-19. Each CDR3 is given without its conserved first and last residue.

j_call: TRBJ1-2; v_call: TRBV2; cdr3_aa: ASRLLDYGYT
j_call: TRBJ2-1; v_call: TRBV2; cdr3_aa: ASSEGLAGSYNEQF
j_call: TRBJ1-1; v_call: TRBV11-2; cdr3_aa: ASSPGDWGTEAF
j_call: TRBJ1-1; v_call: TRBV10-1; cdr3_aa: ASSVWRNTEAF
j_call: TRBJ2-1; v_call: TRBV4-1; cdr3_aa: ASSQDLQGREQF
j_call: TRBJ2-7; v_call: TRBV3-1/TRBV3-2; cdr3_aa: ASSQAEQGYEQY
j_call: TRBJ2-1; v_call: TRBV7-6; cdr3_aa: ASSLAVAGGPGEQF
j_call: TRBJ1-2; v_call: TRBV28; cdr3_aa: ASSADRDNYGYT
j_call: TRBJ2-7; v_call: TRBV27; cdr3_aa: ASRPKNLRWYEQY
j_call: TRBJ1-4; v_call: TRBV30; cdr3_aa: AWARQGNEKLF
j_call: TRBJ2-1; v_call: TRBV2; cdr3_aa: ASMSGVHNEQF
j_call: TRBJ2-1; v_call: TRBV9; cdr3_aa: ASSARSGTGNYNEQF
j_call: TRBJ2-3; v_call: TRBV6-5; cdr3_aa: ASSVAGESGDTQY